This TCR beta chain appears in the sequencing data of a study of T cell repertoires in cytomegalovirus infection. Looked up from germline, CDR1 is MGHRA and CDR2 is YSYEKL. V was shortened by 0 bases and J by 3 bases, with 12 bases between the two germline ends. This CDR3 contains 16 residues. TCRdb reprocessed the reads via MiXCR and lists one record per CDR3 protein. Among hundreds of thousands of distinct CDR3 sequences listed, about 30% were seen once. This clonotype was seen only a few times. Its antigen is unidentified. This sequence was found in a human donor in good health (CMV status not recorded). Some clones in this sample may be carry-over from other donors' samples. Sequencing was performed on cultured PBMCs, taken from culture after CMV antigen stimulation. This chain links TRBV4-1 with TRBJ2-1; the D gene is possibly TRBD1 (6 bases). For the CDR3, the DNA is TGCGCCAGCAGCCAAGATCGGACAGTCGACTACAATGAGCAGTTCTTC. It is translated as CASSQDRTVDYNEQFF.